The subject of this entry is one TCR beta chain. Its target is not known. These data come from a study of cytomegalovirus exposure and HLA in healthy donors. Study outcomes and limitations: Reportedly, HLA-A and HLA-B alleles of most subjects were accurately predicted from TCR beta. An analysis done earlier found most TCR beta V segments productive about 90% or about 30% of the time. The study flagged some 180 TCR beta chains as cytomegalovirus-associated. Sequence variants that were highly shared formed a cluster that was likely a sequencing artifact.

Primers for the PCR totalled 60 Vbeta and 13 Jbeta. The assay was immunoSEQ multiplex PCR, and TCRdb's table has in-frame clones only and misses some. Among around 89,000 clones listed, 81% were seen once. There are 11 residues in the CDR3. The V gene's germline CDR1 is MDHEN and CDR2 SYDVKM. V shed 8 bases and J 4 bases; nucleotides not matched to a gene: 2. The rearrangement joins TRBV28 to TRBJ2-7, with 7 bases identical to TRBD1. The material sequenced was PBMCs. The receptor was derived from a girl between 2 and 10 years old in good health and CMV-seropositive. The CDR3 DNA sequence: TGTGCCAGCCAGACAGGGTACGAGCAGTACTTC. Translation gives CASQTGYEQYF.